These T cell receptor beta chains were read from a single sample in a study of brain T cells in children with intractable seizures. Here immunoSEQ multiplex PCR was the method, and the copy in TCRdb shows in-frame clones only, minus some. The top ten hold 5% to 7.5% of the sample, which has roughly 23,000 clones, approximately 94% seen once. The sequencing used peripheral blood, collected at surgery. The receptors here all came from a boy younger than 18 with focal cortical dysplasia and intractable seizures. CDR3s include the opening cysteine and the closing phenylalanine or tryptophan. A D gene is named only where the DNA matches it firmly. A clone size is listed for some rows: how often the clone was seen (once, few, many), or a class if it is expanded.

DNA	CDR3	size	D	V	J
TGTGCCAGCTTTAACTCCTACGAGCAGTACTTC	CASFNSYEQYF	.	.	TRBV27	TRBJ2-7
TGTGCCAGCAGCTTGAAAGGGACAGGGGGCGCGACCCAGTACTTC	CASSLKGTGGATQYF	.	TRBD1	TRBV7-3	TRBJ2-5
TGTGCCAGCAGTGAAGGGGGTTTTAACTATGGCTACACCTTC	CASSEGGFNYGYTF	.	.	TRBV2	TRBJ1-2
TGTGCCAGCCGACTTGGAAACACCATATATTTT	CASRLGNTIYF	.	.	TRBV6-5	TRBJ1-3
TGTGCCAGTAGTAGGGATGCTGGGGCCAACGTCCTGACTTTC	CASSRDAGANVLTF	once	.	TRBV19	TRBJ2-6
TGTGCCAGCAGCCCCGGAGATACGCAGTATTTT	CASSPGDTQYF	.	.	TRBV12-3/TRBV12-4	TRBJ2-3
TGTGCCAGCAGTAGTACAGCGTCCCCCTATAATTCACCCCTCCACTTT	CASSSTASPYNSPLHF	.	.	TRBV27	TRBJ1-6
TGTGCCAGCAGCCAAGTAAGGCCACTAGCGGACAAGTCCAATGAGCAGTTCTTC	CASSQVRPLADKSNEQFF	.	TRBD2	TRBV4-2	TRBJ2-1
TGTGCCAGCAGAGTTGGGGGAACCTACGAGCAGTACTTC	CASRVGGTYEQYF	.	.	TRBV27	TRBJ2-7
TGTGCCAGCAGCCTATACGGGACAGGGCGGGGTGGCTACACCTTC	CASSLYGTGRGGYTF	.	TRBD1	TRBV7-2	TRBJ1-2
TGTGCCAGCAGTCGCGGAGTCTACGAGCAGTACTTC	CASSRGVYEQYF	.	.	TRBV25-1	TRBJ2-7
TGTGCCAGCTCACCATTCTCCGGGAGGGCCGGGGACACCGGGGAGCTGTTTTTT	CASSPFSGRAGDTGELFF	.	TRBD2	TRBV18	TRBJ2-2
TGTGCCAGCAGCTTACTCATAGGACAGGGGAATTCACCCCTCCACTTT	CASSLLIGQGNSPLHF	.	TRBD1	TRBV7-8	TRBJ1-6
TGTGCCAGTGGGGAGGGGAACACTGAAGCTTTCTTT	CASGEGNTEAFF	.	.	TRBV9	TRBJ1-1
TGTGCCAGCAGAACGTCCTGGCTGAATGAGCAGTTCTTC	CASRTSWLNEQFF	.	.	TRBV28	TRBJ2-1
TGTGCCAGCAGCCAAAGGAGGGGGGGCGTCGGGGAGCTGTTTTTT	CASSQRRGGVGELFF	.	.	TRBV11-2	TRBJ2-2
TGTGCCAGCAGTGCGCGACTTGCGGGGGGGCTCGATACGCAGTATTTT	CASSARLAGGLDTQYF	.	TRBD2	TRBV28	TRBJ2-3
TGTGCCAGCAGCGGGGGGACGCCAAATAGCAATCAGCCCCAGCATTTT	CASSGGTPNSNQPQHF	.	.	TRBV9	TRBJ1-5
TGTGCCATCAGTGAGTCTGACAGGGCCGTGAACACTGAAGCTTTCTTT	CAISESDRAVNTEAFF	.	TRBD1	TRBV10-3	TRBJ1-1
TGTGCCAGCAGCTTATCTCCGGGCACTGAAGCTTTCTTT	CASSLSPGTEAFF	.	.	TRBV11-3	TRBJ1-1
TGTGCCAGCAGTTTGACACAGGGGGCCGGTGAGACCCAGTACTTC	CASSLTQGAGETQYF	.	TRBD1	TRBV28	TRBJ2-5
TGTGCCAGCAGTTACCGTCGGGACAGCAATTCACCCCTCCACTTT	CASSYRRDSNSPLHF	.	TRBD1	TRBV6-5	TRBJ1-6
TGTGCCAGCAGCCGCGGAGGGGACAGTTCCGGATACACCTTC	CASSRGGDSSGYTF	few	TRBD1	TRBV7-9	TRBJ1-2
TGCGCCAGCAGCTTGGGGGACTCCACCCTCGAGCAGTACTTC	CASSLGDSTLEQYF	.	.	TRBV5-1	TRBJ2-7
TGTGCCAGCAGACCGTCGGGCAGCGAAAATGAGCAGTTCTTC	CASRPSGSENEQFF	.	.	TRBV2	TRBJ2-1
TGTGCCAGCTCACTGCAGACAACTAATGAAAAACTGTTTTTT	CASSLQTTNEKLFF	.	.	TRBV18	TRBJ1-4
TGTGCCAGCTGGGACACCGGGGAGCTGTTTTTT	CASWDTGELFF	.	.	TRBV12-3/TRBV12-4	TRBJ2-2
TGCGCCAGCAGTAGACAGTACTACGAGCAGTACTTC	CASSRQYYEQYF	.	.	TRBV10-2	TRBJ2-7
TGTGCCAGCAGCTATGACCTACCGACAGGCCCTCACAAGCAGTACTTC	CASSYDLPTGPHKQYF	.	.	TRBV13	TRBJ2-7
TGTGCCAGCAGCGCACAGGGTCACTATGACACCGGGGAGCTGTTTTTT	CASSAQGHYDTGELFF	.	.	TRBV7-9	TRBJ2-2
TGTGCCAGCAGCCAAAGGGTCCCGGGACAGGGGTCTCCAGATACGCAGTATTTT	CASSQRVPGQGSPDTQYF	.	TRBD1	TRBV3-1/TRBV3-2	TRBJ2-3
TGTGCCAGCAGCGCTCCGGAGACAGGCGTCTATGGCTACACCTTC	CASSAPETGVYGYTF	.	.	TRBV7-9	TRBJ1-2
TGTGCCACCAGCAGATCTCCTAGGGTTTCCCACGAGCAGTACTTC	CATSRSPRVSHEQYF	.	.	TRBV15	TRBJ2-7
TGTGCCAGCTCACCACCCGCGCAGGGACCCTCCAACTACTACGAGCAGTACTTC	CASSPPAQGPSNYYEQYF	once	.	TRBV18	TRBJ2-7
TGCGCCAGCAGCCAAGATAGGGGTCCGAGGGGGCGGTCCAAAAACATTCAGTACTTC	CASSQDRGPRGRSKNIQYF	once	TRBD1	TRBV4-1	TRBJ2-4
TGTGCCAGCAGCCCAGGGGATTCCCCCTACAATGAGCAGTTCTTC	CASSPGDSPYNEQFF	.	.	TRBV5-4	TRBJ2-1
TGTGCCAGCAGTTCCGGACAGGGCCTAAGCTACGAGCAGTACTTC	CASSSGQGLSYEQYF	once	TRBD1	TRBV6-5	TRBJ2-7
TGCGCCAGCAGCCAAATCCGGGACGGTGAAGCTTTCTTT	CASSQIRDGEAFF	.	.	TRBV4-1	TRBJ1-1
TGTGCCAGCAGTGAGGACAGGTTTTACGAGCAGTACTTC	CASSEDRFYEQYF	.	TRBD1	TRBV2	TRBJ2-7
TGCAGCGTCCGGGCTCCGAGCTCCTACGAGCAGTACTTC	CSVRAPSSYEQYF	.	.	TRBV29-1	TRBJ2-7
TGTGCCAGCAGCTGGGGGACTGCCGGGGAGCTGTTTTTT	CASSWGTAGELFF	.	.	TRBV5-6	TRBJ2-2
TGCAGCGTTGAACTGGGGACTGAAGCTTTCTTT	CSVELGTEAFF	.	.	TRBV29-1	TRBJ1-1
TGTGCCAGCAGCCCCCGGGAAGAGGAGGTTGTATTGAATGAGCAGTTCTTC	CASSPREEEVVLNEQFF	.	.	TRBV7-9	TRBJ2-1
TGCGCCAGCAGCTTGGTTGAGGACAGGGGTATGTCTGGGGCCAACGTCCTGACTTTC	CASSLVEDRGMSGANVLTF	.	TRBD1	TRBV5-1	TRBJ2-6
TGTGCCAGCAGCTTAGGGTCCGGGGGCTTGGACAATGAGCAGTTCTTC	CASSLGSGGLDNEQFF	once	.	TRBV11-2	TRBJ2-1
TGCAGTGCTAGTGGCTATCAAGAGACCCAGTACTTC	CSASGYQETQYF	.	.	TRBV20-1	TRBJ2-5
TGTGCCAGCTCACCTACCGGGACAGGGGTCATGAACACTGAAGCTTTCTTT	CASSPTGTGVMNTEAFF	.	TRBD1	TRBV18	TRBJ1-1
TGTGCCAGCAGCCAGATGCGGATGTGGCAGGAGGGCTACACCTTC	CASSQMRMWQEGYTF	.	.	TRBV4-2	TRBJ1-2
TGTGCCAGTATCCTGGGGGGGGCGCGTGAAGCTTTCTTT	CASILGGAREAFF	.	.	TRBV19	TRBJ1-1
TGTGCCAGCAGCTTGGGGACTAGCGGATACACCGGGGAGCTGTTTTTT	CASSLGTSGYTGELFF	.	TRBD2	TRBV5-6	TRBJ2-2
TGTGCCAGCGGGGACGGGGTCCCCAATGAGCAGTTCTTC	CASGDGVPNEQFF	.	.	TRBV2	TRBJ2-1
TGTGCCAGTAGTCTCGGGGCGCGGGGCTACACCTTC	CASSLGARGYTF	.	.	TRBV19	TRBJ1-2
TGTGCCAGCAGTTACTCAAGGGGGATCACAGATACGCAGTATTTT	CASSYSRGITDTQYF	.	.	TRBV6-5	TRBJ2-3